This T cell receptor beta chain appears in the sequencing data of a study of shared clonotypes between healthy human individuals. Some clones are missing from TCRdb's copy, which holds only in-frame ones; the method was immunoSEQ multiplex PCR. This sample carries some 360,000 clones, around four fifths of them seen once, and the ten largest clones take 8% to 13%. CDR1 MNHEY and CDR2 SVGAGI come from the germline V gene. V lost 2 bases to trimming and J lost 4 bases, with 14 bases between them. This CDR3 is 15 amino acids long. The source of this sequence is a man under 40 in good health. The sample taken for sequencing was memory CD4+ T cells sorted from blood. The sample's subset: CD45RA-negative fraction. This chain joins TRBV6-5 and TRBJ1-2; weak D call: TRBD1 (6 bases). The CDR3 DNA reads as TGTGCCAGCAGTTACCAGGCCGGGGGGCTCTATGGCTACACCTTC. As protein: CASSYQAGGLYGYTF.